The 29 T cell receptor beta chains given below trace back to one sample, sequenced in a study of cytotoxic CD8 clonotypes in ibrutinib-treated CLL. Here immunoSEQ multiplex PCR was the method, and the copy in TCRdb shows in-frame clones only, minus some. The sample has around 310,000 clones; roughly 79% are singletons. Sequenced here: PBMCs, sampled before ibrutinib treatment. These TCRs come from a human donor with chronic lymphocytic leukemia.

This chain uses TRBV11-2 with TRBJ2-1; D call uncertain. This CDR3 is 12 amino acids long. Germline V gene sequence: CDR1 SGHAT, CDR2 FQNNGV. V lost 4 bases and J lost 8, with 9 bases in between. CDR3 nucleotides: TGTGCCAGCAGCTGGAGATCACATGAGCAGTTCTTC. It specifies CASSWRSHEQFF.

This rearrangement joins TRBV2 to TRBJ2-5, with unresolved D. The CDR3 has 15 amino acids. Germline values: CDR1 SNHLY, CDR2 FYNNEI. Trimming cost V 1 base and J 4 bases, with 13 bases left between them. In nucleotides, the CDR3 is TGTGCCAGCAGTGAAGAGAGATCGGACGCAGAGACCCAGTACTTC. As protein: CASSEERSDAETQYF.

The J gene is TRBJ2-1, the V gene TRBV4-1; no firm D call. Germline values: CDR1 MGHRA, CDR2 YSYEKL. Deletions cut 3 bases from V and 9 bases from J, with 9 bases between. The CDR3 length is 12 residues. In nucleotides, the CDR3 is TGCGCCAGCAGCCAGCCCTTACTTGAGCAGTTCTTC. As protein: CASSQPLLEQFF.

The chain employs TRBV5-1 and TRBJ2-1; 9 nucleotides line up with TRBD1. V lost 5 bases and J lost 7; bases outside the gene matches: 7. The CDR3 extends over 14 amino acids. Germline V gives CDR1 SGHRS, CDR2 YFSETQ. The CDR3 sequence: CASSRDRDRNEQFF. CDR3 coding DNA: TGCGCCAGCAGTCGGGACAGGGATAGGAATGAGCAGTTCTTC.

This clone appeared once. This chain connects TRBV5-1 to TRBJ1-3; tentatively, D is TRBD1 (6 bases). CDR1 SGHRS and CDR2 YFSETQ come from the germline V gene. Deletions cut 5 bases from V and 0 bases from J, with 12 bases between. This CDR3 comprises 15 residues. The CDR3 nucleotides read TGCGCCAGCAGTTCGACAGGCCTCTCTGGAAACACCATATATTTT. Its protein product is CASSSTGLSGNTIYF.

V and J are TRBV25-1 and TRBJ2-1, with D hard to call. The CDR3 sequence is 16 residues long. Per the germline V gene, CDR1 is MGHDK and CDR2 is SYGVNS. V was clipped by 2 bases and J by 0 bases, with 11 bases between them. The chain's CDR3 is CASSEMGRSSYNEQFF. CDR3 nucleotide sequence: TGTGCCAGCAGTGAAATGGGTAGAAGCTCCTACAATGAGCAGTTCTTC.

V usage is TRBV2 and J usage is TRBJ1-5; D remains ambiguous. V lost 6 bases to trimming and J lost 0 bases, with 9 bases between them. CDR3 length: 14 amino acids. Germline V gene lookup returns CDR1 SNHLY and CDR2 FYNNEI. In DNA, the CDR3 is TGTGCCAGCAGCCCGTGGGGTAGCAATCAGCCCCAGCATTTT. Encoded protein: CASSPWGSNQPQHF.

This CDR3 is CASSRTGAFGEKLFF. CDR3 DNA: TGTGCCAGCAGCAGGACAGGGGCTTTTGGTGAAAAACTGTTTTTT. The V call is TRBV11-2, the J call TRBJ1-4; 9 nucleotides match TRBD1. The CDR3 contains 15 residues. The V gene end was trimmed by 5 bases and the J gene end by 7 bases; junction bases not matched to a gene: 8. Germline V CDR1 and CDR2: SGHAT, FQNNGV.

The V gene is TRBV11-3, the J gene TRBJ2-7, with TRBD1 identical over 7 bases. With V trimmed by 5 bases and J by 0 bases, 4 bases remained unmatched. Looked up from germline, CDR1 is SGHNT and CDR2 is YENEEA. There are 14 residues in the CDR3. CDR3 region: CASSPRGNSYEQYF. The CDR3 coding sequence is TGTGCCAGCAGCCCCAGGGGGAACTCCTACGAGCAGTACTTC.

The genes are TRBV29-1 and TRBJ2-1; D might be TRBD1 (5 bases). CDR1 and CDR2 from the germline V gene are SQVTM and ANQGSEA. This CDR3 is 14 amino acids long. Trimming left V 4 bases short and J 8 bases short, with 18 bases between. CDR3 bases: TGCAGCGTTGTTCCAGTGCAGGGTATCGATGAGCAGTTCTTC. Its translation: CSVVPVQGIDEQFF.

The gene calls are TRBV27 and TRBJ1-2, with D possibly being TRBD1 (5 bases). The CDR3 loop spans 14 amino acids. Germline V gene sequence: CDR1 MNHEY, CDR2 SMNVEV (reference sequence). Between the trimmed V and J ends, which lost 5 bases and 2 bases, there was a span of 12 bases. CDR3 protein: CASSRGDNNYGYTF. For the CDR3, the DNA is TGTGCCAGCAGTCGAGGGGATAACAACTATGGCTACACCTTC.

The rearrangement uses TRBV7-2 and TRBJ2-7; TRBD2 might be the D (8 bases). Trimming removed 5 bases at V and 5 bases at J, with 22 bases between. The CDR3 is 16 amino acids. Germline V lookup: CDR1 SGHTA, CDR2 FQGNSA. This CDR3 reads CASSPGGTRIHHEQYF. The CDR3, as DNA: TGTGCCAGCAGCCCAGGGGGGACTAGAATTCACCACGAGCAGTACTTC. Looking up the rest from reference TRBV7-2 and TRBJ2-7 gives the full variable domain: GAGVSQSPSNKVTEKGKDVELRCDPISGHTALYWYRQSLGQGLEFLIYFQGNSAPDKSGLPSDRFSAERTGGSVSTLTIQRTQQEDSAVYLCASSPGGTRIHHEQYFGPGTRLTVT.

V gene TRBV6-5 combines with J gene TRBJ2-7; D is unclear. The CDR3 runs to 11 residues. The V gene lost 7 bases and the J gene lost 7 bases, with 11 bases spanning the gap. Per the germline V gene, CDR1 is MNHEY and CDR2 is SVGAGI. The CDR3 nucleotides read TGTGCCAGCACCTACTATGGGGAGCAGTACTTC. It is translated as CASTYYGEQYF.

The chain links TRBV9 to TRBJ1-3; 9 bases align to TRBD1. The length of the CDR3 is 16 residues. Germline V gene lookup returns CDR1 SGDLS and CDR2 YYNGEE. V trimming: 6 bases; J trimming: 7 bases; junction bases outside the gene matches: 14. In DNA, the CDR3 is TGTGCCAGCAACACACCATCCGACAGGGGGGGGAACACCATATATTTT. This codes for CASNTPSDRGGNTIYF.

This clone was seen only once. The V call is TRBV4-3, the J call TRBJ2-1, with no clear D. This CDR3 has 16 amino acids. Germline V lookup: CDR1 LGHNA, CDR2 YSLEER. V was shortened by 0 bases and J by 0 bases, with 9 bases between the two germline ends. In DNA, the CDR3 is TGCGCCAGCAGCCAAGAGGGTATCATCTCCTACAATGAGCAGTTCTTC. Protein: CASSQEGIISYNEQFF.

The V gene is TRBV27, the J gene TRBJ2-3; 8 positions match TRBD1. Germline CDR1 and CDR2: MNHEY and SMNVEV (reference sequence). Losses at the gene ends were 5 bases for V and 4 bases for J; bases not matched to a gene: 5. The CDR3 runs to 14 residues. The CDR3 nucleotides are TGTGCCAGCAGTATACACAGGGGGGCAGATACGCAGTATTTT. It codes for CASSIHRGADTQYF.

The rearrangement links TRBV4-3 to TRBJ2-7; no reliable D call. From germline, CDR1 is LGHNA and CDR2 YSLEER. The CDR3 sequence is 15 residues long. The germline V and J ends were trimmed by 0 bases and 2 bases, with 11 bases remaining between them. The CDR3 loop reads CASSQDRHVAYEQYF. DNA for the CDR3: TGCGCCAGCAGCCAAGATAGGCATGTCGCCTACGAGCAGTACTTC.

The sample holds a few counts of this clone. V usage is TRBV6-5 and J usage is TRBJ1-2; D is uncertain. The CDR3 runs to 13 residues. Trimming pared 4 bases from V and 7 bases from J, leaving 13 bases between. CDR1 and CDR2 (germline): MNHEY, SVGAGI. This CDR3 is CASSFAIGAGYTF. CDR3 nucleotide sequence: TGTGCCAGCAGTTTCGCAATCGGTGCTGGCTACACCTTC.

V and J are TRBV5-8 and TRBJ2-7; D may be TRBD2 (6 bases). CDR1 is SGHTS, CDR2 YDEGEE, per germline. The CDR3 is made up of 18 amino acids. Trimming stripped 4 bases from V and 4 bases from J, with 27 bases between. CDR3 protein: CASSLQSIRGLASYEQYF. CDR3 sequence (DNA): TGTGCCAGCAGCCTCCAATCGATCCGGGGGTTGGCATCTTACGAGCAGTACTTC.

In its sample, this clone was seen a few times. V and J are TRBV9 and TRBJ1-4, with D unclear. In germline, CDR1 is SGDLS, CDR2 YYNGEE. V lost 4 bases, J lost 8 bases, and 15 bases lay in between. The CDR3 contains 14 residues. The CDR3 sequence is CASSPAVGREKLFF. CDR3 bases: TGTGCCAGCAGCCCGGCCGTGGGTCGAGAAAAACTGTTTTTT.

This clone was detected only once. J is TRBJ1-2 and V is TRBV7-6; D perhaps matches TRBD1 (6 bases). Germline CDR1 and CDR2: SGHVS and FNYEAQ. The CDR3 has 16 residues. Trimming took 5 bases from V and 3 from J, leaving 19 bases between them. The CDR3 DNA reads as TGTGCCAGCAGCATAGAACAGGGAATCGGGCACTATGGCTACACCTTC. Encoded protein: CASSIEQGIGHYGYTF.

As concerns this clone: Mismatch with germline at one junction end may stem from a read error. The chain is built from TRBV7-7 and TRBJ2-3; perhaps D is TRBD1 or TRBD2 (5 bases each). The germline V gene encodes CDR1 SSHAT and CDR2 FNYEAQ (reference sequence). This CDR3 is 15 amino acids long. The CDR3 region has the DNA TGTGCTAGCAGCTCTAAATGGGGGAGCACAGATACGCAGTATTTT. This translates into CASSSKWGSTDTQYF.

On this clone: This sample also contains other DNA sequences that code for the same CDR3. This chain connects TRBV30 to TRBJ1-1, with TRBD1 matching 8 bases. CDR3 length: 13 amino acids. CDR1 is GTSNPN and CDR2 is SVGIG in the germline V gene (reference sequence). The trim removed 4 bases at V and 5 bases at J, leaving 6 bases unmatched. CDR3 DNA sequence: TGTGCCTGGACCCGGACAGGGAATACTGAAGCTTTCTTT. This gives the protein CAWTRTGNTEAFF.

The rearrangement links TRBV18 to TRBJ1-5, with 8 bases that match TRBD1. CDR1 is KGHSH, CDR2 LQKENI, per germline. This CDR3 comprises 18 residues. The J segment lost 5 bases and the V segment lost 2 bases, leaving 14 bases of the junction unmatched. The chain's CDR3 is CASSPRERTGSGDQPQHF. The CDR3 DNA is TGTGCCAGCTCACCAAGGGAGAGGACAGGGTCCGGGGATCAGCCCCAGCATTTT.

This clone showed up just a few times. The chain recombines TRBV4-3 with TRBJ2-1; no firm D call. The CDR3 runs 14 residues. V lost 1 base to trimming and J lost 5 bases, with 9 bases between them. Germline V gene lookup returns CDR1 LGHNA and CDR2 YSLEER. The CDR3 sequence is CASSQVGRDNEQFF. In DNA, the CDR3 is TGCGCCAGCAGCCAAGTGGGTAGAGACAATGAGCAGTTCTTC.

In DNA form, the CDR3 reads TGTGCCAGCAGAGGGGACAGAGCTAACTATGGCTACACCTTC. It specifies CASRGDRANYGYTF. The gene calls are TRBV6-5 and TRBJ1-2, with 7 bases fitting TRBD1. V was clipped by 6 bases and J by 0 bases; unmatched bases: 4. Germline-derived CDR1 and CDR2 are MNHEY and SVGAGI. This CDR3 has 14 amino acids.

This clone came up once. The chain has TRBV5-6 and TRBJ1-1; tentative D call: TRBD1 (6 bases). This CDR3 is 14 amino acids long. The V gene's germline CDR1 is SGHDT and CDR2 YYEEEE. Trimming removed 4 bases from V and 5 bases from J, with 15 bases in between. The CDR3 coding sequence is TGTGCCAGCAGCCGTGTTACAGGGAATACTGAAGCTTTCTTT. It codes for CASSRVTGNTEAFF.

This chain connects TRBV19 to TRBJ1-4; D gene unclear. Germline CDR1 LNHDA, CDR2 SQIVND (reference sequence). This CDR3 has 15 amino acids. Trimming removed 8 bases from V and 5 bases from J, with 18 bases in between. The CDR3 DNA sequence: TGTGCCAGTCAAATCCTAGGAGAGTCGAATGAAAAACTGTTTTTT. It specifies CASQILGESNEKLFF.

This clone was seen a few times. The chain joins TRBV30 to TRBJ1-2, with D unresolved. V lost 5 bases, J lost 5 bases, and 9 bases lay in between. CDR1 and CDR2 from the germline V gene are GTSNPN and SVGIG (reference sequence). This CDR3 is 11 amino acids long. The CDR3 sequence is CAWSLPYGYTF. The DNA of the CDR3 is TGTGCCTGGTCCCTGCCATATGGCTACACCTTC.